This passage covers 32 T cell receptor beta chains from one sample sequenced in a study of T cells after yellow fever vaccination. In TCRdb, the 5' RACE reads were re-called with MiXCR into one record per CDR3 protein. The sample lists 400,000 or so distinct CDR3 sequences, roughly 11% occurring once. The specimen comprised PBMCs, sampled on the day of the first yellow fever vaccination. Receptor source: a man between 18 and 35 years old who received the YFV17D yellow fever vaccine.

This clonotype has a handful of counts. The chain uses TRBV4-3 and TRBJ2-2; unclear D gene. Germline CDR1 is LGHNA and CDR2 is YSLEER. This CDR3 comprises 15 residues. Trimming cost V 1 base and J 3 bases, with 9 bases left between them. As DNA, the CDR3 is TGCGCCAGCAGCCAAGGCCCCCGGGACACCGGGGAGCTGTTTTTT. Amino acids: CASSQGPRDTGELFF.

CDR3 sequence reads: CASSLGAGDNEKLFF. The CDR3 DNA is TGCGCCAGCAGTCTAGGGGCAGGAGATAATGAAAAACTGTTTTTT. This chain links TRBV4-3 with TRBJ1-4, with a weak D call TRBD1 (5 bases). CDR3 size: 15 residues. V lost 6 bases, J lost 4 bases, and 15 bases lay in between. Germline CDR1 LGHNA, CDR2 YSLEER.

This clonotype was counted a few times. The chain uses TRBV11-2 and TRBJ2-1; 12 positions agree with TRBD2. The germline V gene has CDR1 SGHAT and CDR2 FQNNGV. Trimming removed 4 bases from V and 0 bases from J; junction bases left unmatched: 7. The CDR3 has 18 residues. This CDR3 reads CASSSGTSGLSSYNEQFF. The CDR3 region has the DNA TGTGCCAGCAGCTCTGGGACTAGCGGGTTAAGCTCCTACAATGAGCAGTTCTTC.

This clonotype has a handful of counts. J is TRBJ2-1 and V is TRBV7-2; TRBD2 matches at 11 bases. Germline values: CDR1 SGHTA, CDR2 FQGNSA. The ends lost 3 bases at V and 10 bases at J; junction bases unmatched: 8. This CDR3 is built from 15 residues. This chain's CDR3 is CASSFSLAGGIEQFF. In DNA form, the CDR3 reads TGTGCCAGCAGCTTCAGCTTAGCGGGGGGGATAGAGCAGTTCTTC.

This clonotype was picked up many times. V gene TRBV28 combines with J gene TRBJ2-5, with no clear D. The germline gives CDR1 MDHEN, CDR2 SYDVKM. V dropped 4 bases and J dropped 11 bases, with 14 bases sitting between them. The length of the CDR3 is 12 residues. The CDR3: CASSSAGEIQYF. The CDR3 nucleotides read TGTGCCAGCAGTTCCGCCGGAGAAATACAGTACTTC.

This clonotype came up a few times. The chain is built from TRBV19 and TRBJ2-4; either TRBD1 or TRBD2 may supply D (5 bases each). V gave up 10 bases and J gave up 1 base, with 11 bases separating them. The CDR3 runs to 13 residues. Germline assignment: CDR1 LNHDA and CDR2 SQIVND (reference sequence). This CDR3 is CATLGAAKNIQYF. The CDR3 DNA is TGTGCCACCCTCGGGGCGGCCAAAAACATTCAGTACTTC.

This clonotype was detected only a few times. The rearrangement uses TRBV10-1 and TRBJ1-1; D unclear. CDR3 length: 13 residues. Germline CDR1 WNHNN, CDR2 SYGVQD (reference sequence). V dropped 7 bases and J dropped 0 bases, with 9 bases sitting between them. This CDR3 reads CASKLQMNTEAFF. CDR3 bases: TGCGCCAGCAAACTTCAGATGAACACTGAAGCTTTCTTT.

The V gene is TRBV18, the J gene TRBJ1-1; 8 bases align to TRBD1. The germline gives CDR1 KGHSH, CDR2 LQKENI. The CDR3 sequence is 16 residues long. The trim removed 4 bases at V and 6 bases at J, leaving 13 bases unmatched. The chain's CDR3 is CASSRTDREPSAEAFF. CDR3 DNA: TGTGCCAGCTCACGAACGGACAGGGAACCCAGCGCTGAAGCTTTCTTT.

The chain is built from TRBV28 and TRBJ1-1, with unresolved D. From germline, CDR1 is MDHEN and CDR2 SYDVKM. V dropped 2 bases and J dropped 1 base, with 11 bases sitting between them. CDR3 length: 15 residues. This chain's CDR3 is CASSLESEGNTEAFF. The CDR3 DNA reads as TGTGCCAGCAGTTTAGAGAGTGAGGGGAACACTGAAGCTTTCTTT.

The J gene is TRBJ2-2, the V gene TRBV2; D remains unclear. The V end was cut by 7 bases, the J end by 1 base, with 7 bases between. The germline V gene encodes CDR1 SNHLY and CDR2 FYNNEI. There are 13 residues in the CDR3. The CDR3 DNA follows: TGTGCCAGCATGTTGGGGAACACCGGGGAGCTGTTTTTT. Translated: CASMLGNTGELFF. The full variable domain, with the rest looked up from reference TRBV2 and TRBJ2-2, is EPEVTQTPSHQVTQMGQEVILRCVPISNHLYFYWYRQILGQKVEFLVSFYNNEISEKSEIFDDQFSVERPDGSNFTLKIRSTKLEDSAMYFCASMLGNTGELFFGEGSRLTVL.

This chain uses TRBV5-6 with TRBJ1-1; D may be TRBD1 (5 bases). This CDR3 is 14 amino acids long. Germline-derived CDR1 and CDR2 are SGHDT and YYEEEE. Trimming removed 0 bases from V and 3 bases from J, with 9 bases in between. CDR3 sequence reads: CASSLAGVYTEAFF. As DNA, the CDR3 is TGTGCCAGCAGCTTGGCGGGGGTGTACACTGAAGCTTTCTTT.

The table lists this clonotype with many counts. The rearrangement joins TRBV18 to TRBJ1-2; no clear D. Germline-derived CDR1 and CDR2 are KGHSH and LQKENI. Trimming removed 3 bases from V and 6 bases from J, with 8 bases in between. The CDR3 has 12 residues. The CDR3 loop reads CASSPKENGYTF. CDR3 sequence (DNA): TGTGCCAGCTCACCCAAGGAGAATGGCTACACCTTC.

V and J are TRBV19 and TRBJ2-2, with unresolved D. V gave up 3 bases and J gave up 7 bases, with 18 bases separating them. The CDR3 sequence is 16 residues long. Looked up from germline, CDR1 is LNHDA and CDR2 is SQIVND (reference sequence). This CDR3 is CASSMLTDKNGGELFF. The CDR3 DNA sequence: TGTGCCAGTAGTATGCTCACAGATAAGAATGGCGGGGAGCTGTTTTTT.

This clonotype turned up a few times. V usage is TRBV7-3 and J usage is TRBJ2-1; D not certain. This CDR3 contains 13 residues. Trimming pared 1 base from V and 9 bases from J, leaving 10 bases between. Germline lookup yields CDR1 SGHTA and CDR2 FQGTGA. Here the CDR3 DNA reads TGTGCCAGCAGCTTAAGACCAGATCGTGAGCAGTTCTTC. Its translation: CASSLRPDREQFF. The full variable domain, with the rest looked up from reference TRBV7-3 and TRBJ2-1, is GAGVSQTPSNKVTEKGKYVELRCDPISGHTALYWYRQSLGQGPEFLIYFQGTGAADDSGLPNDRFFAVRPEGSVSTLKIQRTERGDSAVYLCASSLRPDREQFFGPGTRLTVL.

This clonotype has a handful of counts. The chain has TRBV18 and TRBJ2-7; D is unresolved. This CDR3 spans 13 amino acids. Trimming left V 3 bases short and J 6 bases short, with 12 bases between. Looked up from germline, CDR1 is KGHSH and CDR2 is LQKENI. CDR3 in amino acids: CASSPYVTTEQYV. In DNA form, the CDR3 reads TGTGCCAGCTCACCCTATGTCACCACCGAGCAGTACGTC.

In this sample, this clonotype turned up a few times. The gene calls are TRBV7-3 and TRBJ2-7; D might be TRBD1 or TRBD2, each matching 6 bases. Trimming stripped 5 bases from V and 5 bases from J, with 13 bases between. From germline, CDR1 is SGHTA and CDR2 FQGTGA. The CDR3 is made up of 13 amino acids. The CDR3 reads CASSLHREDEQYF. The DNA of the CDR3 is TGTGCCAGCAGCCTACACAGGGAGGACGAGCAGTACTTC.

This clonotype has a count of ten or more. This rearrangement joins TRBV20-1 to TRBJ1-4; D unclear. The CDR3 covers 14 residues. Trimming cost V 6 bases and J 0 bases, with 11 bases left between them. Germline assignment: CDR1 DFQATT and CDR2 SNEGSKA (reference sequence). In DNA, the CDR3 is TGCAGTGCAGTTGGAGCAGCAACTAATGAAAAACTGTTTTTT. This translates into CSAVGAATNEKLFF.

A word on this clonotype: This may be a read error: a much more frequent sequence differs by one nucleotide. This chain uses TRBV10-3 with TRBJ2-7, with 10 bases fitting TRBD1. The length of the CDR3 is 14 residues. V lost 6 bases and J lost 2; bases outside the gene matches: 4. Per germline, CDR1 ENHRY and CDR2 SYGVKD. In DNA form, the CDR3 reads TGTGCCATCAGCTCGGGACAGGGGACCTACGAGCAGTACTTC. Encoded protein: CAISSGQGTYEQYF.

The V call is TRBV7-9, the J call TRBJ2-7, with 7 bases lining up with TRBD1. Trimming removed 4 bases from V and 2 bases from J; junction bases left unmatched: 2. CDR3 length: 13 amino acids. CDR1 and CDR2 (germline): SEHNR, FQNEAQ (reference sequence). The CDR3 bases are TGTGCCAGCAGCTCACAGGGGCCCTACGAGCAGTACTTC. The encoded protein is CASSSQGPYEQYF.

The table lists this clonotype with a few counts. The chain is built from TRBV7-9 and TRBJ1-1, with 7 bases aligning to TRBD1. V shed 5 bases, J shed 10 bases, and the junction held 7 bases outside the gene matches. This CDR3 is built from 12 residues. From germline, CDR1 is SEHNR and CDR2 FQNEAQ (reference sequence). The CDR3 bases are TGTGCCAGCAGCGACAACTCAGGGGGAGCTTTCTTT. Encoded protein: CASSDNSGGAFF. The full variable domain, its missing parts supplied by reference TRBV7-9 and TRBJ1-1, is DTGVSQNPRHKITKRGQNVTFRCDPISEHNRLYWYRQTLGQGPEFLTYFQNEAQLEKSRLLSDRFSAERPKGSFSTLEIQRTEQGDSAMYLCASSDNSGGAFFGQGTRLTVV.

This clonotype was recorded a few times. The chain has TRBV7-9 and TRBJ2-5, with 9 bases identical to TRBD2. The CDR3 is 16 residues long. Germline V CDR1 and CDR2: SEHNR, FQNEAQ (reference sequence). V was pared by 2 bases and J by 2 bases, with 6 bases of the junction left unmatched. CDR3 nucleotides: TGTGCCAGCAGCTTACTAGCGGGACTACCTCAAGAGACCCAGTACTTC. Protein sequence: CASSLLAGLPQETQYF.

This clonotype showed up just a few times. This chain uses TRBV7-9 with TRBJ1-1; D uncertain. The CDR3 has 14 amino acids. Trimming removed 3 bases from V and 1 base from J, with 9 bases in between. Germline-derived CDR1 and CDR2 are SEHNR and FQNEAQ (reference sequence). This CDR3 reads CASSLSNRNTEAFF. DNA for the CDR3: TGTGCCAGCAGCTTGAGTAATAGGAACACTGAAGCTTTCTTT.

V and J are TRBV6-5 and TRBJ2-2; 8 nucleotides align to TRBD2. Per the germline V gene, CDR1 is MNHEY and CDR2 is SVGAGI. With 2 bases clipped from V and 4 bases from J, the junction kept 15 bases outside the gene matches. The CDR3 consists of 19 residues. Here the CDR3 DNA reads TGTGCCAGCAGTTACGCCATTGCGCTTCAAAGCGGGGGCACCGGGGAGCTGTTTTTT. This translates into CASSYAIALQSGGTGELFF.

The V and J genes are TRBV6-1 and TRBJ1-2; possible D gene TRBD1, 5 bases. V gave up 7 bases and J gave up 0 bases, with 15 bases separating them. The CDR3 has 15 amino acids. Germline V gives CDR1 MNHNS, CDR2 SASEGT. This CDR3 is CASTKWSRANYGYTF. In nucleotides, the CDR3 is TGTGCCAGCACCAAGTGGTCCAGGGCTAACTATGGCTACACCTTC.

The V gene is TRBV5-1, the J gene TRBJ1-4; 8 nucleotides line up with TRBD1. The CDR3 loop spans 16 amino acids. Trimming cost V 4 bases and J 0 bases; bases outside gene matches: 5. Germline CDR1 reads SGHRS; CDR2 reads YFSETQ. CDR3 in amino acids: CASSRAGGTTNEKLFF. DNA of the CDR3: TGCGCCAGCAGCCGGGCAGGGGGCACAACTAATGAAAAACTGTTTTTT. The full variable domain, in which reference TRBV5-1 and TRBJ1-4 provide the parts outside the CDR3, is KAGVTQTPRYLIKTRGQQVTLSCSPISGHRSVSWYQQTPGQGLQFLFEYFSETQRNKGNFPGRFSGRQFSNSRSEMNVSTLELGDSALYLCASSRAGGTTNEKLFFGSGTQLSVL.

V usage is TRBV20-1 and J usage is TRBJ2-1; a weak D match, TRBD1 (6 bases). Trimming took off 6 bases at V and 2 bases at J, with 17 bases between the two ends. The CDR3 is 15 amino acids. From germline, CDR1 is DFQATT and CDR2 SNEGSKA (reference sequence). The CDR3, as DNA: TGCAGTGCAACTCTAGGCTGGGACACCTACAATGAGCAGTTCTTC. Protein: CSATLGWDTYNEQFF.

This chain connects TRBV6-2 or TRBV6-3 to TRBJ2-3; TRBD1 might be the D (5 bases). CDR3 length: 14 residues. Germline V gene data show CDR1 as MNHEY and CDR2 as SVGEGT. Trimming cost V 8 bases and J 4 bases, with 16 bases left between them. The CDR3 bases are TGTGCCAGCCTATCCAGGGTTCCCCCAGATACGCAGTATTTT. Its protein is CASLSRVPPDTQYF.

This clonotype was seen a few times. The chain recombines TRBV4-1 with TRBJ2-3, with 8 positions matching TRBD1. The V gene end was trimmed by 1 base and the J gene end by 1 base; junction bases not matched to a gene: 4. The germline V gene has CDR1 MGHRA and CDR2 YSYEKL. The CDR3 is 16 residues long. CDR3 region: CASSQGSGGRTDTQYF. CDR3 DNA sequence: TGCGCCAGCAGCCAAGGATCAGGGGGCCGCACAGATACGCAGTATTTT.

The V and J genes are TRBV6-1 and TRBJ1-2; tentatively, D is TRBD1 (5 bases). The CDR3 covers 13 residues. The V end was cut by 5 bases, the J end by 8 bases, with 15 bases between. Germline-derived CDR1 and CDR2 are MNHNS and SASEGT. CDR3 residues: CASSRTQREGYTF. CDR3 coding DNA: TGTGCCAGCAGTCGGACACAGCGTGAAGGCTACACCTTC.

This clonotype was seen a few times. V usage is TRBV10-3 and J usage is TRBJ1-3, with D uncertain. Trimming removed 3 bases from V and 0 bases from J, with 9 bases in between. Per germline, CDR1 ENHRY and CDR2 SYGVKD. The CDR3 is 15 amino acids. CDR3 in DNA: TGTGCCATCAGTGAACGGCTAAGCTCTGGAAACACCATATATTTT. Translated: CAISERLSSGNTIYF.

A remark on this clonotype: Its ends do not fully match the called genes, so a read error is possible. The V and J genes are TRBV5-1 and TRBJ2-1, with D unresolved. CDR3 length: 14 amino acids. Germline V gene lookup returns CDR1 SGHRS and CDR2 YFSETQ. The CDR3 DNA reads TGCGCCAGCTGCTTGGGCGGTGCCTACAATGAGCAGTTCTTC. It yields the protein CASCLGGAYNEQFF.

The J gene is TRBJ2-1, the V gene TRBV5-4; 9 nucleotides agree with TRBD1. The CDR3 has 14 residues. Germline trimming cut 4 bases from V and 8 bases from J; bases unmatched to any gene: 7. Germline V gene data show CDR1 as SGHNT and CDR2 as YYREEE (reference sequence). The CDR3 reads CASSQPDRGDEQFF. The DNA of the CDR3 is TGTGCCAGCAGCCAACCGGACAGGGGAGATGAGCAGTTCTTC.